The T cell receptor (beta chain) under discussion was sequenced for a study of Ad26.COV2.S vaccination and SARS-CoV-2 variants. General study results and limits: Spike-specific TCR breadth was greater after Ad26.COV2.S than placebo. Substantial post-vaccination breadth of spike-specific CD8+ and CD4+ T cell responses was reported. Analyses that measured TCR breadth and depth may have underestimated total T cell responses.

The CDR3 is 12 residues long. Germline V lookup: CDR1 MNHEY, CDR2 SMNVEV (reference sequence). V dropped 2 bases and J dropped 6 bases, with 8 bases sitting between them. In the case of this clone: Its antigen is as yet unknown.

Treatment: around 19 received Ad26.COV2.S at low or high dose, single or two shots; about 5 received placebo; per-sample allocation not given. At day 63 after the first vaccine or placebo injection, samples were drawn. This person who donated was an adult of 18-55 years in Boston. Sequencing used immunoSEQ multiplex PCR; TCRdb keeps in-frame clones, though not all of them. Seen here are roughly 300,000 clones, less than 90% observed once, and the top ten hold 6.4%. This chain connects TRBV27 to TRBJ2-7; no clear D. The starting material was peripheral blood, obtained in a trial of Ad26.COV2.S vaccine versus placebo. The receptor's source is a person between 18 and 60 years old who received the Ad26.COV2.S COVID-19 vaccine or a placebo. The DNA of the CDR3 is TGTGCCAGCAGTTTAGAAGGCTCCGAGCAGTACTTC. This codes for CASSLEGSEQYF.